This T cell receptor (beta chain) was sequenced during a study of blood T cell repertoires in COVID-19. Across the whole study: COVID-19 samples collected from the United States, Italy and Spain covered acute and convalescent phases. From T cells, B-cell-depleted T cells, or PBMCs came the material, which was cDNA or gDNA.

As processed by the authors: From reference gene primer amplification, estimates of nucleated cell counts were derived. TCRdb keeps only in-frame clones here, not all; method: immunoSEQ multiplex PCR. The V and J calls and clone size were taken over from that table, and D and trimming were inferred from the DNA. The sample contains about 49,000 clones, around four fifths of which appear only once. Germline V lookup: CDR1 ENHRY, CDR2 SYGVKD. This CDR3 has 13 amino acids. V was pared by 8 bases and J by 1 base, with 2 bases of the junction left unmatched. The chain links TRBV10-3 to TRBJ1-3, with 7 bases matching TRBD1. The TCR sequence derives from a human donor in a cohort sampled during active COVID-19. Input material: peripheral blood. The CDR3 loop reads CAIGQASGNTIYF. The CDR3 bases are TGTGCCATCGGACAGGCGTCTGGAAACACCATATATTTT.